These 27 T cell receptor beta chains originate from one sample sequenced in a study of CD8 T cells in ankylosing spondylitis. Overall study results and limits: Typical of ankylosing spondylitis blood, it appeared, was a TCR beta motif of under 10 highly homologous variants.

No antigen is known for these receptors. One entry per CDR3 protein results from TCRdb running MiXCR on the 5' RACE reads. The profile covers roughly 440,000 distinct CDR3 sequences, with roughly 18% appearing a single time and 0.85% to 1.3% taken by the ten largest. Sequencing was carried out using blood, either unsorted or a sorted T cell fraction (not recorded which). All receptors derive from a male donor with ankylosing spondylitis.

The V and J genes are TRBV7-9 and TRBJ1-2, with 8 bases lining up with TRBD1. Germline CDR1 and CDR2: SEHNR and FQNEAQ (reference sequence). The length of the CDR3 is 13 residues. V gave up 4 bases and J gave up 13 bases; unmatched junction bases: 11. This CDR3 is CASSSPGRQGITF. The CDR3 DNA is TGTGCCAGCAGCTCCCCCGGACGACAGGGGATCACCTTC.

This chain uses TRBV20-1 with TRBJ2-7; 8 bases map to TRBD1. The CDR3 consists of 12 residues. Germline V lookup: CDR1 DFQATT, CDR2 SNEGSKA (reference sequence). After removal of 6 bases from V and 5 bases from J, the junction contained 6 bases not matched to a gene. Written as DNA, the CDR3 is TGCAGTGCCCCGGACAGGGACCACGAGCAGTACTTC. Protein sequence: CSAPDRDHEQYF.

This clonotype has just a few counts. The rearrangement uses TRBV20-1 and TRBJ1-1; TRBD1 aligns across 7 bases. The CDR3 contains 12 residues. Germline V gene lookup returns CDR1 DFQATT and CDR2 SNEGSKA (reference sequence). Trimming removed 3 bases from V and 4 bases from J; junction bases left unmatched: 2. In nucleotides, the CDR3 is TGCAGTGCTAGGCCAGGGGGCACTGAAGCTTTCTTT. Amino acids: CSARPGGTEAFF.

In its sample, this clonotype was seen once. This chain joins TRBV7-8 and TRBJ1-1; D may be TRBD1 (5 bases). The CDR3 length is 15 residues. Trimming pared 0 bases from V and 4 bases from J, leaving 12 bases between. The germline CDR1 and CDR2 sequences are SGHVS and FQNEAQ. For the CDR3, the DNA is TGTGCCAGCAGCTTAGCGTTGGGGCGCCTCACTGAAGCTTTCTTT. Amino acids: CASSLALGRLTEAFF.

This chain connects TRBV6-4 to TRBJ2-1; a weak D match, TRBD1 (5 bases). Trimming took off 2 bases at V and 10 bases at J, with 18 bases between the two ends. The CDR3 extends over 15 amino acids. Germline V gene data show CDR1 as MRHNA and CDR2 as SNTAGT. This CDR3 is CASSDTLSRVGEQFF. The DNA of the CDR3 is TGTGCCAGCAGTGACACCCTATCCAGGGTAGGGGAGCAGTTCTTC.

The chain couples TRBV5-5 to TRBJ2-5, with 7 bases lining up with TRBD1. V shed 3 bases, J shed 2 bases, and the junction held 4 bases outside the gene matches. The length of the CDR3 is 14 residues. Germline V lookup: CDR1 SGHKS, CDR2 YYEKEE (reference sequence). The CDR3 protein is CASSSGQKQETQYF. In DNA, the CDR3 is TGTGCCAGCAGCTCGGGACAGAAGCAAGAGACCCAGTACTTC.

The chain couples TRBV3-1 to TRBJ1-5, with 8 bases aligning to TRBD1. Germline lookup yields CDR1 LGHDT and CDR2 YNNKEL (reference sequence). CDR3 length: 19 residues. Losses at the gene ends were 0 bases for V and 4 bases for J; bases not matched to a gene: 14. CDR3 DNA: TGTGCCAGCAGCCAAGATCTCCGCGAGACAGGGGATCGGAATCAGCCCCAGCATTTT. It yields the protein CASSQDLRETGDRNQPQHF. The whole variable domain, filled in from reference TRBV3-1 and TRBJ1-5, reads DTAVSQTPKYLVTQMGNDKSIKCEQNLGHDTMYWYKQDSKKFLKIMFSYNNKELIINETVPNRFSPKSPDKAHLNLHINSLELGDSAVYFCASSQDLRETGDRNQPQHFGDGTRLSIL.

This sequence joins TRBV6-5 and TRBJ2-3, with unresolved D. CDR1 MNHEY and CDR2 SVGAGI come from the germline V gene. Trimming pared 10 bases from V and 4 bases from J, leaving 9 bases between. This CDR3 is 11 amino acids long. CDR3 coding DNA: TGTGCCACCCTCAGAGCAGATACGCAGTATTTT. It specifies CATLRADTQYF.

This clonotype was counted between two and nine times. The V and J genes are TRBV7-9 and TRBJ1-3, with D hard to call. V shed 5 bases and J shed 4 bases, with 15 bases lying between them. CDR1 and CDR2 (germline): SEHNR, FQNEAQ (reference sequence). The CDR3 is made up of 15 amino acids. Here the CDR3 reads CASSPAVLGGNTIYF. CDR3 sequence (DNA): TGTGCCAGCAGCCCTGCGGTCCTTGGAGGAAACACCATATATTTT. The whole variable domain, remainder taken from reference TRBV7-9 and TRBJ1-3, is DTGVSQNPRHKITKRGQNVTFRCDPISEHNRLYWYRQTLGQGPEFLTYFQNEAQLEKSRLLSDRFSAERPKGSFSTLEIQRTEQGDSAMYLCASSPAVLGGNTIYFGEGSWLTVV.

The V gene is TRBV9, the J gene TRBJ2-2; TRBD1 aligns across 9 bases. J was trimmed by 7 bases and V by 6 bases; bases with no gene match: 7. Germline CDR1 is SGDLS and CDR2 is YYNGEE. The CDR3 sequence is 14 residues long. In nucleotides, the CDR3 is TGTGCCAGCACCCGGACAGGGGAAATCGGGGAGCTGTTTTTT. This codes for CASTRTGEIGELFF.

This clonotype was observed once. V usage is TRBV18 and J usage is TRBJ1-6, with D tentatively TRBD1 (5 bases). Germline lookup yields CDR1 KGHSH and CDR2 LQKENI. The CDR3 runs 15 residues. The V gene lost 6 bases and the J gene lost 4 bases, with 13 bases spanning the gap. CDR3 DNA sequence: TGTGCCAGCTCGGTCCAGGGAAATTATAATTCACCCCTCCACTTT. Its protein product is CASSVQGNYNSPLHF.

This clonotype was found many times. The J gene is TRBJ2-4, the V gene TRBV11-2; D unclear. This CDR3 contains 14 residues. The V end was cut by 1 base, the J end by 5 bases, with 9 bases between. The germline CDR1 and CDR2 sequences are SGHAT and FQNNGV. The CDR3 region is CASSLAPQQNIQYF. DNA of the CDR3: TGTGCCAGCAGCTTAGCCCCTCAACAAAACATTCAGTACTTC.

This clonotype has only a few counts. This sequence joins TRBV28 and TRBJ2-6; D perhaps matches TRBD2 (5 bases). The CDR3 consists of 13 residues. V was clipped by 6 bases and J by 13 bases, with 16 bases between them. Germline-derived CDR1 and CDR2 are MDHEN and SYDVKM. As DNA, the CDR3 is TGTGCCAGCAGCATCACACACACGGGGGTCCTGACTTTC. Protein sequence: CASSITHTGVLTF. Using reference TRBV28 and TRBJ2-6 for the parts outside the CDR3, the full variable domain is DVKVTQSSRYLVKRTGEKVFLECVQDMDHENMFWYRQDPGLGLRLIYFSYDVKMKEKGDIPEGYSVSREKKERFSLILESASTNQTSMYLCASSITHTGVLTFGAGSRLTVL.

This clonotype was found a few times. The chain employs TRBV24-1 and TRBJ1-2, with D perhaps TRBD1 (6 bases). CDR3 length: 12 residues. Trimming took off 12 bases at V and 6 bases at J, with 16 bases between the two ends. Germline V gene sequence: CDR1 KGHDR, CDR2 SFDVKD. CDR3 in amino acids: CASTVGGHGYTF. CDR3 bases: TGTGCCTCAACGGTGGGGGGCCATGGCTACACCTTC.

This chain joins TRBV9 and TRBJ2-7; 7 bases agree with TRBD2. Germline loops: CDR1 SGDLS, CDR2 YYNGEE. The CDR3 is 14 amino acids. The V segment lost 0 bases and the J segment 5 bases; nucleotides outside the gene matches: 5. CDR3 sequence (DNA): TGTGCCAGCAGCGTAGTGGGAGGGCACGACGAGCAGTACTTC. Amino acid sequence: CASSVVGGHDEQYF. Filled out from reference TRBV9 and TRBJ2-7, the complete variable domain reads DSGVTQTPKHLITATGQRVTLRCSPRSGDLSVYWYQQSLDQGLQFLIQYYNGEERAKGNILERFSAQQFPDLHSELNLSSLELGDSALYFCASSVVGGHDEQYFGPGTRLTVT.

The CDR3 region has the DNA TGTGCCAGCAGTTACTCGCTAGGAGCGGGAAGGGGCGGGGAGCTGTTTTTT. Protein: CASSYSLGAGRGGELFF. The chain joins TRBV6-5 to TRBJ2-2; 7 bases fit TRBD2. The CDR3 has 17 residues. Germline lookup yields CDR1 MNHEY and CDR2 SVGAGI. The trim removed 0 bases at V and 7 bases at J, leaving 11 bases unmatched.

The CDR3 is CASSKLSSTDTQYF. The DNA of the CDR3 is TGCGCCAGCAGCAAGCTCTCTAGCACAGATACGCAGTATTTT. V and J are TRBV5-1 and TRBJ2-3; D is ambiguous. Looked up from germline, CDR1 is SGHRS and CDR2 is YFSETQ. This CDR3 spans 14 amino acids. Trimming removed 4 bases from V and 0 bases from J, with 9 bases in between.

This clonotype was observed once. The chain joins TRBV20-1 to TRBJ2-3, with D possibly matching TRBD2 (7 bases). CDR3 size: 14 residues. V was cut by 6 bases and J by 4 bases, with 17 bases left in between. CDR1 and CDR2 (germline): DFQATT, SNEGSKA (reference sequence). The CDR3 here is CSAAGRGAADTQYF. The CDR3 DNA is TGCAGTGCCGCCGGACGGGGGGCCGCAGATACGCAGTATTTT.

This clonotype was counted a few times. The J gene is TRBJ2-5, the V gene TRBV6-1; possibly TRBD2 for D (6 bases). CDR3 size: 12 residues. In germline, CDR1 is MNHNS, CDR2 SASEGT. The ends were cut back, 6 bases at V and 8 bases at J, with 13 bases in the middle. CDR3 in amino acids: CASRKEGGTQYF. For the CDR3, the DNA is TGTGCCAGCAGGAAAGAGGGAGGTACCCAGTACTTC.

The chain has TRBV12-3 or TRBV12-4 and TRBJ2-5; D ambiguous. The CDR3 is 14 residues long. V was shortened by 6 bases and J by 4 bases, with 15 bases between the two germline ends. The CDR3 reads CASRPGLLGETQYF. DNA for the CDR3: TGTGCCAGCAGACCGGGCCTCCTCGGAGAGACCCAGTACTTC.

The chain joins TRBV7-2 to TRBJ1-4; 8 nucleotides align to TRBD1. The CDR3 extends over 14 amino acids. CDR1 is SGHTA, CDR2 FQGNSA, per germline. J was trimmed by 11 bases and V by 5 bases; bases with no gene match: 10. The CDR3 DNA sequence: TGTGCCAGCAGCGAAAGGACAGGGTATGGGAAACTGTTTTTT. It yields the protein CASSERTGYGKLFF.

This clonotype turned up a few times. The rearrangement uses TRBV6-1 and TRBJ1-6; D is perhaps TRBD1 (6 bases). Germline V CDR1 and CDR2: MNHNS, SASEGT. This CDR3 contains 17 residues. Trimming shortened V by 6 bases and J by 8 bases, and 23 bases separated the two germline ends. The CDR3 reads CASSQGQRRPSYSPLHF. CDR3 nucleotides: TGTGCCAGCAGCCAAGGACAGCGGCGTCCATCCTATTCACCCCTCCACTTT.

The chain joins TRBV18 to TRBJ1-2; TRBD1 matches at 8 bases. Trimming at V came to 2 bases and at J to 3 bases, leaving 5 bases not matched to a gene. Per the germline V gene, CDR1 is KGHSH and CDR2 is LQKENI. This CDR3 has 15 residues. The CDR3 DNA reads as TGTGCCAGCTCACCAAGGACAGGGATAGACTATGGCTACACCTTC. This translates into CASSPRTGIDYGYTF.

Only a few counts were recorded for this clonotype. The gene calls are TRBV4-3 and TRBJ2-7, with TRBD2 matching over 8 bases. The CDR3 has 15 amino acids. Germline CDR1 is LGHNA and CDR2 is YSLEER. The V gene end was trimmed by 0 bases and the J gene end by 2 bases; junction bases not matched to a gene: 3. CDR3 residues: CASSQETGGPYEQYF. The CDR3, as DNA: TGCGCCAGCAGCCAAGAAACGGGAGGGCCCTACGAGCAGTACTTC.

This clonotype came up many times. The CDR3 reads CASSEFGPGRGTDTQYF. The CDR3 nucleotides read TGTGCCAGCAGTGAATTTGGGCCAGGACGGGGCACAGATACGCAGTATTTT. The genes are TRBV6-1 and TRBJ2-3; no definite D call. Between the trimmed V and J ends, which lost 2 bases and 1 base, there was a span of 16 bases. Germline lookup yields CDR1 MNHNS and CDR2 SASEGT. The CDR3 runs to 17 residues.

CDR3 residues: CAWSVSGLITDTQYF. The CDR3 DNA reads as TGTGCCTGGAGTGTAAGCGGACTTATCACAGATACGCAGTATTTT. The chain recombines TRBV30 with TRBJ2-3; tentative D call: TRBD2 (5 bases). CDR1 and CDR2 from the germline V gene are GTSNPN and SVGIG (reference sequence). The CDR3 length is 15 residues. The V end lost 0 bases, the J end lost 2 bases, and 12 bases lay between the germline ends.

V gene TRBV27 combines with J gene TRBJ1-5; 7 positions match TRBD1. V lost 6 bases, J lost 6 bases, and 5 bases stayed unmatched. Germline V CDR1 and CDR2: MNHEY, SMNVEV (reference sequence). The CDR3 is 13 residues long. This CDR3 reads CASRETGSQPQHF. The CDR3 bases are TGTGCCAGCAGAGAGACAGGGAGTCAGCCCCAGCATTTT.